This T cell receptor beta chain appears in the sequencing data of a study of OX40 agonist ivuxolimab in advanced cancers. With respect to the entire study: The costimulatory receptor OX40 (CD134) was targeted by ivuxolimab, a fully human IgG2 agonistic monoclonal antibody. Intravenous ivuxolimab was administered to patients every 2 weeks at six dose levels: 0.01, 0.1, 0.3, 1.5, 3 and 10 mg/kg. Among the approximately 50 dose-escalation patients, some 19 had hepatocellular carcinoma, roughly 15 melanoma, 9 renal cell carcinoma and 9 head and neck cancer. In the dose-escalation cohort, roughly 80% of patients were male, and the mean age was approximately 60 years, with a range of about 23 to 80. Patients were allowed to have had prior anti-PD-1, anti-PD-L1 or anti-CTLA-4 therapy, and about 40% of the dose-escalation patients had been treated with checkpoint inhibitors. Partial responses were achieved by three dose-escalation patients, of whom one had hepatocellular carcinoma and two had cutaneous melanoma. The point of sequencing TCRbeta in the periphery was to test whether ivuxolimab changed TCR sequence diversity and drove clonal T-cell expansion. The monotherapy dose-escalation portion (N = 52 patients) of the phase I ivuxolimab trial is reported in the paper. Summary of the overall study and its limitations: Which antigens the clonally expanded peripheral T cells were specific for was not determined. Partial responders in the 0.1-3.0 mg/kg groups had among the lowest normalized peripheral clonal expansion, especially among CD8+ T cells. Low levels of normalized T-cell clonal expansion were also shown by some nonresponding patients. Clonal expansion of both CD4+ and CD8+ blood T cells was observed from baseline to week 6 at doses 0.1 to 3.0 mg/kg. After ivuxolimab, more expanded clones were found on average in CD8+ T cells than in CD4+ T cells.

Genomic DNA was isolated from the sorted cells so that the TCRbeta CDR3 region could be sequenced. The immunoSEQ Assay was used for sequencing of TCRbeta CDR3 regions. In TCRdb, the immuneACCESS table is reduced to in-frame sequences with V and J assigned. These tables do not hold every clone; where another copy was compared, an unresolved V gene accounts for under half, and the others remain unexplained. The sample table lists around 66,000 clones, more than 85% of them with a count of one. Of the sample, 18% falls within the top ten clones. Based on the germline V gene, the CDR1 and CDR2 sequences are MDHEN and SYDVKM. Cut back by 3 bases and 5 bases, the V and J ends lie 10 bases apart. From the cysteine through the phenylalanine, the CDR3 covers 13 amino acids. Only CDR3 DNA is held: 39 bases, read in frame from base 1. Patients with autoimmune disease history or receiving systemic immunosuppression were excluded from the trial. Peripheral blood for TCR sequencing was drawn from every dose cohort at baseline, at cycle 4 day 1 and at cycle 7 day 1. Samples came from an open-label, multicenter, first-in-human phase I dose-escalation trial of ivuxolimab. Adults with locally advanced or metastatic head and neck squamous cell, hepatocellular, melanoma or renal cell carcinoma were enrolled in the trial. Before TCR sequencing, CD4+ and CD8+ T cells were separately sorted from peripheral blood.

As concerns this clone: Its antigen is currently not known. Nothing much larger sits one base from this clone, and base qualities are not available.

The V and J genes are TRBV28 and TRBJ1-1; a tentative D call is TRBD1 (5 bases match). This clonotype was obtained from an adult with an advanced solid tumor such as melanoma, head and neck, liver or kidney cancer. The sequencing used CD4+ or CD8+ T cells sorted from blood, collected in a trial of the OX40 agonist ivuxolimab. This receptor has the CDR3 CASSFREGTEAFF. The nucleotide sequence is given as TGTGCCAGCAGTTTCAGGGAAGGGACTGAAGCTTTCTTT.